This TCR beta chain came from a study of blood T cell repertoires in COVID-19. Background on the study: T cells, B-cell-depleted T cells, or PBMCs provided the cDNA or gDNA that served as material.

Germline values: CDR1 LNHDA, CDR2 SQIVND (reference sequence). The CDR3 covers 16 residues. Unmatched junction bases numbered 8, after V lost 6 bases and J lost 2 bases. Authors' methods: Reference gene primers were amplified, and this amplification served to estimate nucleated cell counts. Profiling relied on immunoSEQ multiplex PCR, and the TCRdb table lists in-frame clones only, not all of them. That table supplies the V and J calls and clone size; D and trimming were determined from the DNA. The sample lists 60,000 to 85,000 clones, roughly 70% occurring once. Input material: peripheral blood. The sequence derives from a human donor with acute or convalescent COVID-19. The donor label of this sample is uncertain. The genes are TRBV19 and TRBJ2-7, with 12 bases identical to TRBD2. CDR3 sequence reads: CASRGGTSGYTYEQYF. For the CDR3, the DNA is TGTGCCAGTAGAGGCGGGACTAGCGGGTATACCTACGAGCAGTACTTC.